This T cell receptor (beta chain) is drawn from a study of long-term antiretroviral therapy in people with HIV. Whole-study context: Sampling started about a decade before the 2015 immediate-ART recommendation.

Concerning this clone itself: Antigen unknown.

At survey level, the immunoSEQ assay was run in its v3.0 version. Sequencing used immunoSEQ multiplex PCR; TCRdb keeps in-frame clones, though not all of them. The table has some 28,000 clones, around 80% seen once. Study-wide results and limits: Drawn between about 2004 and 2017, the blood was possibly obtained under older ART regimens. Increased diversity was seen after ART, yet it remained lower than in transplant donor controls.

Trimming shortened V by 1 base and J by 2 bases, and 24 bases separated the two germline ends. CDR1 and CDR2 from the germline V gene are LNHDA and SQIVND (reference sequence). The CDR3 is 19 amino acids. The chain joins TRBV19 to TRBJ2-7, with D tentatively TRBD1 or TRBD2 (5 bases each). The source is a man between 18 and 29 years old with HIV. The material was unsorted PBMCs, obtained 1.5 years before starting antiretroviral therapy. DNA of the CDR3: TGTGCCAGTAGTATAGTACCGATATCCCACGGGACGGATCCCTACGAGCAGTACTTC. Its protein product is CASSIVPISHGTDPYEQYF. The variable domain in full, with the rest retrieved from reference TRBV19 and TRBJ2-7, is DGGITQSPKYLFRKEGQNVTLSCEQNLNHDAMYWYRQDPGQGLRLIYYSQIVNDFQKGDIAEGYSVSREKKESFPLTVTSAQKNPTAFYLCASSIVPISHGTDPYEQYFGPGTRLTVT.